The present T cell receptor (beta chain) was sequenced within a study of T cell changes during pregnancy in multiple sclerosis. There are 14 residues in the CDR3. Trimming cost V 0 bases and J 7 bases, with 13 bases left between them. Germline lookup yields CDR1 SGDLS and CDR2 YYNGEE. This table comes from immunoSEQ multiplex PCR, and its TCRdb copy is limited to in-frame clones, with some not included. The repertoire holds approximately 100,000 clones, just over 90% seen once, with around 1.2% in the top ten. The chain is built from TRBV9 and TRBJ1-1; TRBD1 might be the D (5 bases). The source is a female donor with multiple sclerosis, enrolled in a pregnancy study. Sequences were derived from peripheral blood, sampled in the second trimester of pregnancy. The CDR3 bases are TGTGCCAGCAGCGTAGGGGGCTACCAGGTTGAAGCTTTCTTT. Encoded protein: CASSVGGYQVEAFF.